This TCR beta chain was sequenced in a study of blood T cell repertoires in COVID-19. About the study: Material from acute and convalescent COVID-19 was sourced from the United States, Italy and Spain.

Some clones are missing from TCRdb's copy, which holds only in-frame ones; the method was immunoSEQ multiplex PCR. The repertoire holds 110,000 or so clones, with around 85% as singletons. V was cut by 5 bases and J by 3 bases, with 7 bases left in between. The CDR3 totals 12 residues. CDR1 is MNHNY and CDR2 is SVGAGI in the germline V gene (reference sequence). Seattle's enrolled individuals joined amid active infection and were then monitored longitudinally. The source of this sequence is a woman aged 55-70 years with COVID-19, enrolled during active disease. Sequenced sample: peripheral blood. J is TRBJ1-1 and V is TRBV6-6; perhaps TRBD1 as D (6 bases). The CDR3 DNA reads TGTGCCAGCAGTACAGGGTACACTGAAGCTTTCTTT. Its translation is CASSTGYTEAFF.